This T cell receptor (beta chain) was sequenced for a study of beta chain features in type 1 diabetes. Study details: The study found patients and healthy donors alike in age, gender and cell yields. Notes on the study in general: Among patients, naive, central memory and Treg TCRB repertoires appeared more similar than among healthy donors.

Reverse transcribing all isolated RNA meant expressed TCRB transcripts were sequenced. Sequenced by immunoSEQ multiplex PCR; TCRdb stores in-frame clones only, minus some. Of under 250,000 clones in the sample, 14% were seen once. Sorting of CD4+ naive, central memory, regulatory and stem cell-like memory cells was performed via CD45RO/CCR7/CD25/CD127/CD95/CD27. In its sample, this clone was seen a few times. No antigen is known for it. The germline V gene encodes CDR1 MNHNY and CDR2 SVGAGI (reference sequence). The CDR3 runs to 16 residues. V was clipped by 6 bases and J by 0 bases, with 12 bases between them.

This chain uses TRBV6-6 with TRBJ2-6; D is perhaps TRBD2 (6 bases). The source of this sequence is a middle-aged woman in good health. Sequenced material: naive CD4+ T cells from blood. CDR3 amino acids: CASSRWRDSGANVLTF. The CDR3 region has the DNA TGTGCCAGCAGCCGGTGGAGGGACTCTGGGGCCAACGTCCTGACTTTC.